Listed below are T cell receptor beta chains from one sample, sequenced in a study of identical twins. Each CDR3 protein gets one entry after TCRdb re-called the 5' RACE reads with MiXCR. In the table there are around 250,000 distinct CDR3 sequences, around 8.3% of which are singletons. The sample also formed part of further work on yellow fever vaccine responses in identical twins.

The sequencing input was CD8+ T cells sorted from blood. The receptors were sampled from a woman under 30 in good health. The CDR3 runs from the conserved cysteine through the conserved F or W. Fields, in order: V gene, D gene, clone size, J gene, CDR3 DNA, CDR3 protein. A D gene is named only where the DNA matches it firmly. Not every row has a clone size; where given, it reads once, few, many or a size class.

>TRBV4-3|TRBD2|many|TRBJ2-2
TGCGCCAGCAGACCCCGACTAGCGGAGAACACCGGGGAGCTGTTTTTT
CASRPRLAENTGELFF
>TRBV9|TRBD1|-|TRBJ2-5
TGTGCCAGCAGCGTCCCGGGACAGGGGACGGAGACCCAGTACTTC
CASSVPGQGTETQYF
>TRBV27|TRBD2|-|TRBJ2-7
TGTGCCAGCGGGAGAACCTTAGCGGGAGGTTACGAGCAGTACTTC
CASGRTLAGGYEQYF
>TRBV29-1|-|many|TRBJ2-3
TGCACCATACTCCAGAAATACACAGATACGCAGTATTTT
CTILQKYTDTQYF
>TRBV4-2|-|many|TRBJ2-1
TGTGCCAGCAAACAACCCCCCGGGGGTGAGCAGTTCTTC
CASKQPPGGEQFF
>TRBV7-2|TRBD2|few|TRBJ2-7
TGTGCCAGCAGCTCAATTACCAGGACTAGATCTTACGAGCAGTACTTC
CASSSITRTRSYEQYF
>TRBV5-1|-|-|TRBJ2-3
TGCGCCAGCAGCTTGGCTCAAGCGGGCACAGATACGCAGTATTTT
CASSLAQAGTDTQYF
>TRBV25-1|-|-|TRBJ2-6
TGTGCCAGCAGGGAGTCTGGGGCCAACGTCCTGACTTTC
CASRESGANVLTF
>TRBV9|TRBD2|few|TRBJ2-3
TGTGCCAGCAGCCCGACTAGCGGGGGGGACACAGATACGCAGTATTTT
CASSPTSGGDTDTQYF
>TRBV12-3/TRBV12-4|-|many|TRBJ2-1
TGTGCCAGCAGTTTTGGTCCCGGCAATGAGCAGTTCTTC
CASSFGPGNEQFF
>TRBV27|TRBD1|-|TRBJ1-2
TGTGCCAGCAGGGGACTGGGACAGTTATATGGCTACACCTTC
CASRGLGQLYGYTF
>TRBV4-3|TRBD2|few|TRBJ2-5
TGCGCCAGCAGCCACGAACTAGCGGGAGGGCCCGGAGGGACCCAGTACTTC
CASSHELAGGPGGTQYF
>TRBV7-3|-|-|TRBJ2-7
TGTGCCAGCAGCTTCTCTCTGCCGGGCCGCCGGACCCTATACGAGCAGTACTTC
CASSFSLPGRRTLYEQYF
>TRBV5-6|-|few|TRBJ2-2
TGTGCCAGCAGCCTCGGACAGCTAAACACCGGGGAGCTGTTTTTT
CASSLGQLNTGELFF
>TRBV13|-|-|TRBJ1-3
TGTGCCAGCAGCTTAAGACAGTCTGGAAACACCATATATTTT
CASSLRQSGNTIYF
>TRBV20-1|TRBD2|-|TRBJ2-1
TGCAGTGCTAGAGAGCTTGGACTAGCGGGATTCTCTTTGCACAATGAGCAGTTCTTC
CSARELGLAGFSLHNEQFF
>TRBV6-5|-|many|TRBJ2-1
TGTGCCAGCAGCCAATTCGGACAGCCGCAGTTCTTC
CASSQFGQPQFF
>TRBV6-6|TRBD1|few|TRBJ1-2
TGTGCCAGCTCAACAGGGGTCTATGGCTACACCTTC
CASSTGVYGYTF
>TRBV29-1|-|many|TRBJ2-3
TGCAGCGGACATGGGGGTGTAGCGTATACGCAGTATTTT
CSGHGGVAYTQYF
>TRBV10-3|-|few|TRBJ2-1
TGTGCCATCAAAGATAGCTCCTACAATGAGCAGTTCTTC
CAIKDSSYNEQFF
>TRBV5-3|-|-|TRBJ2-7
TGTGCCAGAAGCTTACTACAGGGCCACGAGCAGTACTTC
CARSLLQGHEQYF
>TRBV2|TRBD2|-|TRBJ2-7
TGTGCCAGCCTCCGGGGGGAGACCTACGAGCAGTACTTC
CASLRGETYEQYF
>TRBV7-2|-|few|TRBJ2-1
TGTGCCAGCAGCCCACCGGACGATCCTTACAATGAGCAGTTCTTC
CASSPPDDPYNEQFF
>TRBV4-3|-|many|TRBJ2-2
TGCGCCAGCAGCCAAGATGGTGGCCGGGAGCTGTTTTTT
CASSQDGGRELFF
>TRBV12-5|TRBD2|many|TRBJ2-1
TGTGCTAGTGGTTTGAAGTCGGCTAGCGGGAGTCTTAGGTCCTACAATGAGCAGTTCTTC
CASGLKSASGSLRSYNEQFF
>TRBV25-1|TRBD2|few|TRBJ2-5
TGTGCCATAGGCGGGACTAGAGAGACCCAGTACTTC
CAIGGTRETQYF
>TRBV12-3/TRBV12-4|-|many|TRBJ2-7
TGTGCCATCAAACAGGGATCGAGCTCCTACGAGCAGTACTTC
CAIKQGSSSYEQYF
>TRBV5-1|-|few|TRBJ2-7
TGCGCCAGCAGCTTGGCTGGGGGCCCGACCTACGAGCAGTACTTC
CASSLAGGPTYEQYF
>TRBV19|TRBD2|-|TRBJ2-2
TGTGCCAGTAGTATCCGAGTAGCGGGGACCGGGGAGCTGTTTTTT
CASSIRVAGTGELFF
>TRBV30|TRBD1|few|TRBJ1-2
TGTGCCTGGAGTCCCGGAGGGGGCCATGGCTACACCTTC
CAWSPGGGHGYTF
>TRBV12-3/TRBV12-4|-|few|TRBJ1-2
TGTGCCAGCATCTCGGCGTATGGCTACACCTTC
CASISAYGYTF
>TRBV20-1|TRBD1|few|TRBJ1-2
TGCAGTGCTAGAGATTATAAGGGGACAGGGGCTAACTATGGCTACACCTTC
CSARDYKGTGANYGYTF
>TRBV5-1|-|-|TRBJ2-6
TGCGCCAGCAGCTTTCCAGACAGGCCCTTCTCTGGGGCCAACGTCCTGACTTTC
CASSFPDRPFSGANVLTF